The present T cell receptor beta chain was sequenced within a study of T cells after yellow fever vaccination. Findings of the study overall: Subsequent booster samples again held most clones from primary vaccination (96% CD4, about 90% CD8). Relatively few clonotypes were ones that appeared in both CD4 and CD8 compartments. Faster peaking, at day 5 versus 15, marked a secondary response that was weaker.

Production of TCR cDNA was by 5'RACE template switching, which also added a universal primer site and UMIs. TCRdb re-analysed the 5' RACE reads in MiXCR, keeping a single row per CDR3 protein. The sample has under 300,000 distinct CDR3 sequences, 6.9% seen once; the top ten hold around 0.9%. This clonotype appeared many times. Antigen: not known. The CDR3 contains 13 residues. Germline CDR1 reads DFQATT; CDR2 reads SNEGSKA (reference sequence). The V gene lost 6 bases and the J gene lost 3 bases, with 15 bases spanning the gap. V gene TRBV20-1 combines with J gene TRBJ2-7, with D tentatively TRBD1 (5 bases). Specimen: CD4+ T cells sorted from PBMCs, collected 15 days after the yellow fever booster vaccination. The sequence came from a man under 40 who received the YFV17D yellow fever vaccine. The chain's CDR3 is CSATGGRDYEQYF. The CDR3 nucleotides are TGCAGTGCCACAGGCGGAAGAGACTACGAGCAGTACTTC.